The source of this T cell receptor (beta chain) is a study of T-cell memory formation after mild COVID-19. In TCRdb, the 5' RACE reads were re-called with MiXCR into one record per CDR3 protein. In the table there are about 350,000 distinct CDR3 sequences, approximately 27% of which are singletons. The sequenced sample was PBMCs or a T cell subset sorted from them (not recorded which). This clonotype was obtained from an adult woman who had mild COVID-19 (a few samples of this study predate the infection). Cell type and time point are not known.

CDR3 amino acids: CASSPRAAGLMSNTGELFF. The CDR3 nucleotides are TGTGCCAGCAGCCCCCGGGCGGCAGGGCTAATGTCGAACACCGGGGAGCTGTTTTTT. The rearrangement links TRBV7-6 to TRBJ2-2, with D maybe TRBD1 (5 bases). The CDR3 covers 19 residues. Germline values: CDR1 SGHVS, CDR2 FNYEAQ. Trimming pared 5 bases from V and 0 bases from J, leaving 22 bases between.